The rows below give T cell receptor beta chains drawn from one sample of a study of beta chain features in type 1 diabetes. Some clones are missing from TCRdb's copy, which holds only in-frame ones; the method was immunoSEQ multiplex PCR. The sample lists over 120,000 clones; about 10% were seen once. Specimen: naive CD4+ T cells from blood. These receptors were taken from a man between 18 and 35 years old in good health. CDR3s include the opening cysteine and the closing phenylalanine or tryptophan. The D gene is left open where the match is weak. Clone sizes are given selectively: once, few, many, or a class where the clone is expanded.

j_gene	abundance	d_gene	v_gene	CDR3nt	CDR3aa
TRBJ2-5	many	TRBD2	TRBV5-4	TGTGCCAGCAGCCCTTGGGACGGCGGGGGAGGCCAGTACTTC	CASSPWDGGGGQYF
TRBJ2-1	few	TRBD1	TRBV9	TGTGCCAGCAGCGTAACGCCCCAGGGGGCCCGCTACAATGAGCAGTTCTTC	CASSVTPQGARYNEQFF
TRBJ2-7	few	.	TRBV7-2	TGTGCCAGCAGCTTATCGGGGGTGCCCTACGAGCAGTACTTC	CASSLSGVPYEQYF
TRBJ2-5	few	TRBD1	TRBV5-8	TGTGCCAGCAGCTTGGCAGGGGGAGAGACCCAGTACTTC	CASSLAGGETQYF
TRBJ2-5	many	TRBD2	TRBV7-9	TGTGCCAGCAGTTACGGACTAGCGGGGCACCAAGAGACCCAGTACTTC	CASSYGLAGHQETQYF
TRBJ2-5	.	.	TRBV7-2	TGTGCCAGCAGCTGGTCAGGGGAGAAGACCCAGTACTTC	CASSWSGEKTQYF
TRBJ2-7	many	.	TRBV29-1	TGCAGCGTTGGTTCAGGGATTATTGACGAGCAGTACTTC	CSVGSGIIDEQYF
TRBJ2-3	few	TRBD1	TRBV18	TGTGCCAGCTCACCACAGACAGGGAGCACAGATACGCAGTATTTT	CASSPQTGSTDTQYF
TRBJ1-5	.	.	TRBV7-6	TGTGCCAGCAGCTTAGTGGGGGGGGATCAGCCCCAGCATTTT	CASSLVGGDQPQHF
TRBJ1-4	few	TRBD1	TRBV11-2	TGTGCCAGCAGCAGCCCAGGGGGAGCTAATGAAAAACTGTTTTTT	CASSSPGGANEKLFF
TRBJ1-4	.	.	TRBV5-1	TGCGCCAGCAGCTTACAGGGCGTTAATGAAAAACTGTTTTTT	CASSLQGVNEKLFF